This TCR beta chain was identified in a study of human T cells and chemical hapten exposure. The V and J ends lost 2 bases and 3 bases respectively, with 8 bases between them. This CDR3 is 14 amino acids long. The time point denotes: patch test 1, 2 weeks after DPC sensitization. The treatment: therapeutic diphenylcyclopropenone sensitization with weekly scalp DPC. TCRdb used MiXCR to reprocess the RACE reads, holding one entry per CDR3 protein. Among 71,000 or so distinct CDR3 sequences listed, 7.5% to 10% were seen once. The source of this sequence is a woman aged 40 to 55 with alopecia areata. Some clones in this sample may be carry-over from other donors' samples. The rearrangement uses TRBV12-3 or TRBV12-4 and TRBJ1-5, with D uncertain. The sequenced sample was whole blood, obtained in connection with sensitization to the hapten diphenylcyclopropenone (DPC). The DNA of the CDR3 is TGTGCCAGCAGTTTAACGCATAACAATCAGCCCCAGCATTTT. Its translation: CASSLTHNNQPQHF.